A selection of T cell receptor beta chains follows, all from one sample in a study of technical replicates of blood from four donors. The data were produced by immunoSEQ multiplex PCR, yet TCRdb's version contains in-frame clones alone and is incomplete. Of approximately 87,000 clones in the sample, approximately 94% were seen once. Sequencing was carried out using T cells isolated from PBMCs. Receptor source: a human donor in good health. CDR3s include the opening cysteine and the closing phenylalanine or tryptophan. The order of the fields is V gene, clone size, D gene, J gene, CDR3 length, CDR3 DNA, CDR3 protein. D genes are given only for firm matches. Where a row states a size, it is once, few, many or the class of an expanded clone; other rows omit it.

>TRBV6-1|.|.|TRBJ2-1|10
TGTGCCAGCGCGGCGCGTGAGCAGTTCTTC
CASAAREQFF
>TRBV6-4|once|TRBD2|TRBJ2-3|15
TGTGCCAGCAAGGGTGGACTAGCTCGCACAGATACGCAGTATTTT
CASKGGLARTDTQYF
>TRBV5-1|.|.|TRBJ2-7|12
TGCGCCAGCAGCTTGGCAGACTACGAGCAGTACTTC
CASSLADYEQYF
>TRBV10-1|once|.|TRBJ2-1|16
TGCGCCAGCAGTCCAAGGGCGGGGCGAGGAAACAATGAGCAGTTCTTC
CASSPRAGRGNNEQFF
>TRBV7-9|.|.|TRBJ2-6|15
TGTGCCAGCAGCCTTCGGGATTCTGGGGCCAACGTCCTGACTTTC
CASSLRDSGANVLTF
>TRBV11-3|.|.|TRBJ2-5|15
TGTGCCAGCAGCTTATTAGGGCAGGGCCAAGAGACCCAGTACTTC
CASSLLGQGQETQYF
>TRBV7-9|.|.|TRBJ2-5|12
TGTGCCAGCAGCTTGAACGAGGGGACCCAGTACTTC
CASSLNEGTQYF
>TRBV12-5|.|.|TRBJ2-7|16
TGTGCTAGTGGTCCCCGCCCTGACAGCGTCCTGGGTGAGCAGTACTTC
CASGPRPDSVLGEQYF
>TRBV2|.|TRBD1|TRBJ1-5|14
TGTGCCAGCAGTGGGACAGGGGGCGTTCAGCCCCAGCATTTT
CASSGTGGVQPQHF
>TRBV6-5|.|TRBD2|TRBJ2-2|15
TGTGCCAGCAGTTACTCCCGGGAGGGCACCGGGGAGCTGTTTTTT
CASSYSREGTGELFF
>TRBV29-1|.|.|TRBJ1-3|13
TGCAGCGTGGGGGACTTCTCTGGAAACACCATATATTTT
CSVGDFSGNTIYF
>TRBV27|.|.|TRBJ1-1|13
TGTGCCAGCAGTTTACAGGGAGGGACTGAAGCTTTCTTT
CASSLQGGTEAFF
>TRBV27|.|.|TRBJ1-1|13
TGTGCCAGCAGTTTCCTCGGGGGCACTGAAGCTTTCTTT
CASSFLGGTEAFF
>TRBV5-1|.|.|TRBJ2-2|14
TGCGCCAGCAGCCAACAGGGTTACACCGGGGAGCTGTTTTTT
CASSQQGYTGELFF
>TRBV4-2|few|TRBD1|TRBJ1-1|17
TGTGCCAGCAGCCAAGACTCAGAAGGGACAGGGGACACTGAAGCTTTCTTT
CASSQDSEGTGDTEAFF
>TRBV5-5|.|.|TRBJ1-2|13
TGTGCCAGCAGCTTGAGTGGGGCTGGTGGCTACACCTTC
CASSLSGAGGYTF
>TRBV19|.|TRBD2|TRBJ2-7|16
TGTGCCAGTAGTCCCACTAGCGGGAGGGCCTCTGACGAGCAGTACTTC
CASSPTSGRASDEQYF
>TRBV5-1|once|TRBD2|TRBJ2-5|16
TGCGCCAGCAGCTGGGCTCTAGCGGGGGGTGAAGAGACCCAGTACTTC
CASSWALAGGEETQYF
>TRBV2|.|TRBD1|TRBJ1-2|19
TGTGCCAGCAGTGAACCACAGGGCCCCGGGACAGCCAATTTCTATGGCTACACCTTC
CASSEPQGPGTANFYGYTF
>TRBV4-2|.|.|TRBJ1-2|14
TGTGCCAGCAGCCAAGATCAGGGGAACTATGGCTACACCTTC
CASSQDQGNYGYTF
>TRBV9|.|.|TRBJ2-1|14
TGTGCCAGCACCGGAGGGGTATGGGGGGATGAGCAGTTCTTC
CASTGGVWGDEQFF